The 31 T cell receptor beta chains presented below share a single source sample, sequenced in a study of technical replicates of blood from a handful of donors. Assay: immunoSEQ multiplex PCR; the TCRdb copy retains only in-frame clones and omits some. The data hold approximately 97,000 clones, with about 95% observed a single time. Sequences were obtained from T cells isolated from PBMCs. The receptors were sampled from a human donor in good health.

The rearrangement links TRBV10-1 to TRBJ2-3; 9 bases agree with TRBD2. The junction had 4 bases not matched to a gene; V was cut back by 5 bases and J by 4 bases. The germline V gene encodes CDR1 WNHNN and CDR2 SYGVQD (reference sequence). The length of the CDR3 is 14 residues. The chain's CDR3 is CASSYTSGPDTQYF. The CDR3 bases are TGCGCCAGCAGTTATACTAGCGGGCCAGATACGCAGTATTTT.

This clone showed up just a few times. The chain recombines TRBV28 with TRBJ1-1, with D perhaps TRBD1 (6 bases). Trimming removed 4 bases at V and 5 bases at J, with 17 bases between. The CDR3 consists of 15 residues. CDR1 is MDHEN and CDR2 is SYDVKM in the germline V gene. CDR3 region: CASSSGTAGDTEAFF. The DNA for the CDR3 is TGTGCCAGCAGTTCAGGGACCGCAGGGGATACTGAAGCTTTCTTT.

The rearrangement uses TRBV19 and TRBJ2-7; 7 bases match TRBD1. The CDR3 loop spans 15 amino acids. V dropped 0 bases and J dropped 3; count of bases not matched to a gene: 5. Per the germline V gene, CDR1 is LNHDA and CDR2 is SQIVND (reference sequence). The chain's CDR3 is CASSIEGQLDYEQYF. The CDR3 DNA reads as TGTGCCAGTAGTATAGAGGGACAGCTAGACTACGAGCAGTACTTC. Drawing the rest from reference TRBV19 and TRBJ2-7, the complete variable domain is DGGITQSPKYLFRKEGQNVTLSCEQNLNHDAMYWYRQDPGQGLRLIYYSQIVNDFQKGDIAEGYSVSREKKESFPLTVTSAQKNPTAFYLCASSIEGQLDYEQYFGPGTRLTVT.

The count of this clone is one. The chain joins TRBV2 to TRBJ2-5; TRBD2 matches at 12 bases. Germline lookup yields CDR1 SNHLY and CDR2 FYNNEI. The CDR3 covers 16 residues. With V trimmed by 8 bases and J by 3 bases, 10 bases remained unmatched. The CDR3 sequence: CASLQEASGREETQYF. The CDR3 DNA reads TGTGCCAGCCTCCAGGAGGCTAGCGGGAGGGAAGAGACCCAGTACTTC. The whole variable domain, filled in from reference TRBV2 and TRBJ2-5, reads EPEVTQTPSHQVTQMGQEVILRCVPISNHLYFYWYRQILGQKVEFLVSFYNNEISEKSEIFDDQFSVERPDGSNFTLKIRSTKLEDSAMYFCASLQEASGREETQYFGPGTRLLVL.

The V gene is TRBV5-1, the J gene TRBJ2-3; 12 positions match TRBD2. Germline values: CDR1 SGHRS, CDR2 YFSETQ. V trimming: 4 bases; J trimming: 5 bases; junction bases outside the gene matches: 8. CDR3 size: 16 residues. The DNA of the CDR3 is TGCGCCAGCAGCCCCGGGGCTAGCGGGAGGGTAGATACGCAGTATTTT. It is translated as CASSPGASGRVDTQYF.

The chain employs TRBV9 and TRBJ2-2, with 8 bases lining up with TRBD2. The germline gives CDR1 SGDLS, CDR2 YYNGEE. The trim removed 4 bases at V and 6 bases at J, leaving 14 bases unmatched. The CDR3 loop spans 17 amino acids. The CDR3 sequence is CASSLEVAGQAAGELFF. The DNA of the CDR3 is TGTGCCAGCAGCTTAGAGGTAGCGGGGCAAGCCGCCGGGGAGCTGTTTTTT.

The CDR3 region is CASSLAIAGSGELFF. The CDR3 DNA reads TGCGCCAGCAGCTTGGCCATTGCAGGGTCCGGGGAGCTGTTTTTT. The chain couples TRBV5-1 to TRBJ2-2, with D possibly TRBD1 on 5 matching bases. Germline assignment: CDR1 SGHRS and CDR2 YFSETQ. The CDR3 contains 15 residues. The ends were cut back, 0 bases at V and 6 bases at J, with 12 bases in the middle. Filled out from reference TRBV5-1 and TRBJ2-2, the complete variable domain reads KAGVTQTPRYLIKTRGQQVTLSCSPISGHRSVSWYQQTPGQGLQFLFEYFSETQRNKGNFPGRFSGRQFSNSRSEMNVSTLELGDSALYLCASSLAIAGSGELFFGEGSRLTVL.

V is TRBV5-4 and J is TRBJ2-6, with 8 bases that match TRBD1. The V gene's germline CDR1 is SGHNT and CDR2 YYREEE (reference sequence). J was trimmed by 1 base and V by 5 bases; bases with no gene match: 5. This CDR3 contains 16 residues. CDR3 nucleotide sequence: TGTGCCAGCAGTAGGGACAGGCCATCTGGGGCCAACGTCCTGACTTTC. It specifies CASSRDRPSGANVLTF.

The chain joins TRBV6-5 to TRBJ2-7; tentative D call: TRBD1 (6 bases). The CDR3 sequence is 14 residues long. V was trimmed by 4 bases and J by 0 bases, leaving 10 bases between them. Germline assignment: CDR1 MNHEY and CDR2 SVGAGI. The CDR3 spells CASSWAGASYEQYF. CDR3 coding DNA: TGTGCCAGCAGTTGGGCAGGGGCCTCCTACGAGCAGTACTTC.

This clone has a single count. The gene calls are TRBV27 and TRBJ2-2, with D possibly being TRBD1 (6 bases). V lost 0 bases, J lost 13 bases, and 15 bases lay in between. The CDR3 is made up of 14 amino acids. Germline assignment: CDR1 MNHEY and CDR2 SMNVEV (reference sequence). CDR3 in DNA: TGTGCCAGCAGTTTATCCGGGACACAGGTGGGGCTGTTTTTT. Encoded protein: CASSLSGTQVGLFF.

A single count supports this clone. The chain is built from TRBV29-1 and TRBJ2-2, with D unclear. The CDR3 length is 11 residues. V lost 6 bases and J 7 bases, leaving 9 bases between the germline ends. From germline, CDR1 is SQVTM and CDR2 ANQGSEA. The CDR3 DNA is TGCAGCGTCCCGAGGAGCGGGGAGCTGTTTTTT. This encodes CSVPRSGELFF.

The chain carries TRBV9 and TRBJ2-3; D is perhaps TRBD1 (5 bases). Trimming left V 0 bases short and J 5 bases short, with 13 bases between. This CDR3 contains 15 residues. The germline V gene has CDR1 SGDLS and CDR2 YYNGEE. The CDR3 protein is CASSVVQGIGDTQYF. The CDR3 DNA sequence: TGTGCCAGCAGCGTAGTTCAGGGTATTGGAGATACGCAGTATTTT. Full variable domain (missing parts from reference TRBV9 and TRBJ2-3): DSGVTQTPKHLITATGQRVTLRCSPRSGDLSVYWYQQSLDQGLQFLIQYYNGEERAKGNILERFSAQQFPDLHSELNLSSLELGDSALYFCASSVVQGIGDTQYFGPGTRLTVL.

CDR3 nucleotides: TGTGCCATCAGTGAGGGAGCCGGCCAAGAAAAACTGTTTTTT. It specifies CAISEGAGQEKLFF. The V and J genes are TRBV10-3 and TRBJ1-4; the D is unclear. This CDR3 has 14 residues. Germline CDR1 reads ENHRY; CDR2 reads SYGVKD. Trimming cost V 2 bases and J 8 bases, with 12 bases left between them.

The chain couples TRBV28 to TRBJ1-5, with a tentative D call TRBD1 (6 bases). The ends were cut back, 6 bases at V and 5 bases at J, with 14 bases in the middle. In germline, CDR1 is MDHEN, CDR2 SYDVKM. This CDR3 is 14 amino acids long. CDR3 sequence reads: CASRQGTGYQPQHF. CDR3 nucleotides: TGTGCCAGCAGACAGGGAACAGGGTATCAGCCCCAGCATTTT.

The V call is TRBV27, the J call TRBJ2-6, with D perhaps TRBD1 (6 bases). The CDR3 runs to 15 residues. V gave up 4 bases and J gave up 4 bases, with 11 bases separating them. Germline V gene sequence: CDR1 MNHEY, CDR2 SMNVEV (reference sequence). The CDR3 region is CASSSNRAGANVLTF. The CDR3, as DNA: TGTGCCAGCAGTTCTAACAGGGCCGGGGCCAACGTCCTGACTTTC.

The genes are TRBV6-5 and TRBJ2-3; TRBD1 matches at 8 bases. CDR3 length: 15 amino acids. Germline V gives CDR1 MNHEY, CDR2 SVGAGI. Trimming at V came to 2 bases and at J to 2 bases, leaving 3 bases not matched to a gene. CDR3 protein: CASSYQGANTDTQYF. The CDR3 DNA reads as TGTGCCAGCAGTTACCAGGGGGCTAACACAGATACGCAGTATTTT.

The genes are TRBV6-5 and TRBJ2-4; 10 bases line up with TRBD2. The length of the CDR3 is 15 residues. The trim removed 5 bases at V and 2 bases at J, leaving 3 bases unmatched. The germline gives CDR1 MNHEY, CDR2 SVGAGI. The CDR3 protein is CASSPGLASKNIQYF. The CDR3 DNA is TGTGCCAGCAGTCCGGGACTAGCGTCCAAAAACATTCAGTACTTC.

The genes are TRBV2 and TRBJ2-2; 9 bases fit TRBD2. The CDR3 extends over 17 amino acids. In germline, CDR1 is SNHLY, CDR2 FYNNEI. The J segment lost 3 bases and the V segment lost 0 bases, leaving 5 bases of the junction unmatched. DNA of the CDR3: TGTGCCAGCAGTGAAGCGCGGGGGGGATGGGACACCGGGGAGCTGTTTTTT. Protein: CASSEARGGWDTGELFF.

The rearrangement links TRBV10-3 to TRBJ1-1; D unresolved. V was shortened by 0 bases and J by 1 base, with 6 bases between the two germline ends. Per the germline V gene, CDR1 is ENHRY and CDR2 is SYGVKD. The CDR3 contains 14 residues. In DNA, the CDR3 is TGTGCCATCAGTGAGTCGGCCGAGAACACTGAAGCTTTCTTT. It codes for CAISESAENTEAFF.

The chain joins TRBV18 to TRBJ2-2; D gene unclear. V lost 8 bases and J lost 2, with 12 bases in between. The CDR3 extends over 14 amino acids. CDR1 and CDR2 from the germline V gene are KGHSH and LQKENI. The CDR3 DNA reads TGTGCCAGCGTCCTCACACAAAACACCGGGGAGCTGTTTTTT. This sequence encodes CASVLTQNTGELFF.

This clone appeared a single time. The chain links TRBV27 to TRBJ1-1, with D possibly TRBD1 on 5 matching bases. Per the germline V gene, CDR1 is MNHEY and CDR2 is SMNVEV (reference sequence). The CDR3 has 16 amino acids. V gave up 2 bases and J gave up 1 base, with 14 bases separating them. The CDR3 loop reads CASSLIGGLGNTEAFF. CDR3 coding DNA: TGTGCCAGCAGTTTAATCGGGGGTCTTGGGAACACTGAAGCTTTCTTT.

This chain joins TRBV6-1 and TRBJ2-7, with D perhaps TRBD2 (5 bases). Germline loops: CDR1 MNHNS, CDR2 SASEGT. The CDR3 runs 12 residues. Trimming took 7 bases from V and 4 from J, leaving 11 bases between them. CDR3 coding DNA: TGTGCCAGCAACGGGAACTCTTACGAGCAGTACTTC. This encodes CASNGNSYEQYF.

CDR3 loop: CASMGGQETQYF. The CDR3 DNA reads as TGTGCCAGCATGGGGGGCCAAGAGACCCAGTACTTC. The chain combines TRBV6-6 with TRBJ2-5; tentatively, D is TRBD2 (6 bases). V dropped 7 bases and J dropped 1 base, with 7 bases sitting between them. From germline, CDR1 is MNHNY and CDR2 SVGAGI (reference sequence). The CDR3 is 12 amino acids.

This chain uses TRBV6-5 with TRBJ1-5, with D tentatively TRBD1 (5 bases). Germline V lookup: CDR1 MNHEY, CDR2 SVGAGI. The CDR3 contains 14 residues. V shed 6 bases and J shed 5 bases, with 14 bases lying between them. CDR3 nucleotide sequence: TGTGCCAGCAGCCCATACAGGTTGGATCAGCCCCAGCATTTT. Translated: CASSPYRLDQPQHF.

The chain employs TRBV9 and TRBJ2-6, with D possibly TRBD2 on 7 matching bases. Deletions cut 4 bases from V and 0 bases from J, with 11 bases between. Germline CDR1 reads SGDLS; CDR2 reads YYNGEE. This CDR3 has 16 residues. CDR3 residues: CASSPGGASGANVLTF. In DNA, the CDR3 is TGTGCCAGCAGCCCTGGGGGGGCCTCTGGGGCCAACGTCCTGACTTTC.

The V and J genes are TRBV2 and TRBJ2-1; D is undetermined. V dropped 8 bases and J dropped 7 bases, with 15 bases sitting between them. The CDR3 covers 13 residues. Per the germline V gene, CDR1 is SNHLY and CDR2 is FYNNEI. The CDR3 spells CASYRCSCNEQFF. In DNA, the CDR3 is TGTGCCAGCTATCGTTGTTCGTGTAATGAGCAGTTCTTC. Drawing the rest from reference TRBV2 and TRBJ2-1, the complete variable domain is EPEVTQTPSHQVTQMGQEVILRCVPISNHLYFYWYRQILGQKVEFLVSFYNNEISEKSEIFDDQFSVERPDGSNFTLKIRSTKLEDSAMYFCASYRCSCNEQFFGPGTRLTVL.

The chain recombines TRBV7-9 with TRBJ1-1; D gene ambiguous. The CDR3 contains 13 residues. The V gene's germline CDR1 is SEHNR and CDR2 FQNEAQ (reference sequence). The V and J ends lost 5 bases and 0 bases respectively, with 7 bases between them. CDR3 DNA sequence: TGTGCCAGCAGCGCGGTGGTGAACACTGAAGCTTTCTTT. As protein: CASSAVVNTEAFF.

The genes are TRBV5-5 and TRBJ2-1; TRBD2 is a possible D gene (5 bases). Germline lookup yields CDR1 SGHKS and CDR2 YYEKEE (reference sequence). This CDR3 region has 15 residues. V lost 4 bases, J lost 6 bases, and 17 bases lay in between. In DNA form, the CDR3 reads TGTGCCAGCAGCGCGGACGGGGATTATCGCAATGAGCAGTTCTTC. It codes for CASSADGDYRNEQFF.

V usage is TRBV4-2 and J usage is TRBJ2-7; D uncertain. Germline CDR1 and CDR2: LGHNA and YNFKEQ. V dropped 1 base and J dropped 0 bases, with 7 bases sitting between them. The CDR3 has 14 amino acids. The CDR3 spells CASSQASSSYEQYF. The CDR3 DNA follows: TGTGCCAGCAGCCAAGCCTCGAGCTCCTACGAGCAGTACTTC.

The J gene is TRBJ2-1, the V gene TRBV11-2, with D uncertain. The germline V and J ends were trimmed by 2 bases and 6 bases, with 8 bases remaining between them. Germline V lookup: CDR1 SGHAT, CDR2 FQNNGV. This CDR3 has 13 residues. In nucleotides, the CDR3 is TGTGCCAGCAGCTTAATTGTAGTCAATGAGCAGTTCTTC. Amino acids: CASSLIVVNEQFF.

The chain uses TRBV4-3 and TRBJ2-1; D perhaps matches TRBD2 (6 bases). Germline CDR1 and CDR2: LGHNA and YSLEER. V dropped 0 bases and J dropped 4 bases, with 16 bases sitting between them. The CDR3 extends over 17 amino acids. CDR3 nucleotide sequence: TGCGCCAGCAGCCAAGATATCGGGAGTAAGGCATACAATGAGCAGTTCTTC. Encoded protein: CASSQDIGSKAYNEQFF.